The entry below gives a single TCR beta chain sequence along with its context. The data derive from a study of Ad26.COV2.S vaccination and SARS-CoV-2 variants. Treatment meaning: over 15 received Ad26.COV2.S at low or high dose, single or two shots; roughly 5 received placebo; per-sample allocation not given. Specimens were obtained on day 63 following the first vaccine or placebo injection. Data came from immunoSEQ multiplex PCR; TCRdb stores just in-frame clones and leaves some out. This sample has approximately 460,000 clones; 80% to 90% occur once, and the top ten carry approximately 1.7%. This clonotype was obtained from a person between 18 and 65 years old who received the Ad26.COV2.S COVID-19 vaccine or a placebo. Specimen: peripheral blood, collected in a trial of Ad26.COV2.S vaccine versus placebo.

The CDR3 DNA is TGTGCCAGCAGTTTCCTGGGGCTAGCTACCGGGGAGCTGTTTTTT. This sequence encodes CASSFLGLATGELFF. The chain links TRBV28 to TRBJ2-2; possibly TRBD1 or TRBD2 for D (5 bases each). The CDR3 sequence is 15 residues long. CDR1 MDHEN and CDR2 SYDVKM come from the germline V gene. Trimming stripped 3 bases from V and 5 bases from J, with 13 bases between.